These 30 T cell receptor beta chains share one sample of origin, sequenced in a study of cytomegalovirus exposure and HLA in healthy donors. Primers: 60 Vbeta forward and 13 Jbeta reverse. The protocol was immunoSEQ multiplex PCR, while the TCRdb copy is restricted to in-frame clones and leaves out a portion. The table lists under 85,000 clones, with about 15% in the top ten. Source material: PBMCs. The receptors were sampled from a boy aged 10-17 years in good health and CMV-seronegative.

CDR3 sequence: CASSLDRGLTDTQYF. The DNA for the CDR3 is TGCGCCAGCAGCTTGGACAGGGGTCTGACAGATACGCAGTATTTT. The chain has TRBV5-1 and TRBJ2-3; 7 bases map to TRBD1. In germline, CDR1 is SGHRS, CDR2 YFSETQ. The CDR3 extends over 15 amino acids. With 0 bases clipped from V and 3 bases from J, the junction kept 4 bases outside the gene matches.

V gene TRBV11-1 combines with J gene TRBJ1-2, with 7 bases identical to TRBD1. Per the germline V gene, CDR1 is SGHAT and CDR2 is FQDESV (reference sequence). V gave up 4 bases and J gave up 4 bases; unmatched junction bases: 18. CDR3 size: 18 residues. The CDR3 protein is CASSSPGQSTYPPYGYTF. The CDR3 region has the DNA TGTGCCAGCAGCTCTCCGGGACAGAGCACCTACCCTCCCTATGGCTACACCTTC.

V is TRBV5-4 and J is TRBJ1-2; 7 nucleotides line up with TRBD1. Germline V lookup: CDR1 SGHNT, CDR2 YYREEE (reference sequence). J lost 6 bases, V lost 6 bases, and 14 bases had no gene match. There are 15 residues in the CDR3. CDR3 amino acids: CASTNLGKGANGYTF. CDR3 nucleotide sequence: TGTGCCAGCACCAACCTGGGGAAGGGGGCCAATGGCTACACCTTC.

As DNA, the CDR3 is TGTGCCAGCAGCCAATCTAAGGGGGCGAGAACCCTTGCCGCTTTCTTT. Translation: CASSQSKGARTLAAFF. The chain joins TRBV4-2 to TRBJ1-1; 7 bases line up with TRBD1. The CDR3 totals 16 residues. Trimming took 2 bases from V and 11 from J; bases not matched to a gene: 17. CDR1 and CDR2 (germline): LGHNA, YNFKEQ.

V and J are TRBV19 and TRBJ1-5, with D tentatively TRBD1 (6 bases). Germline V lookup: CDR1 LNHDA, CDR2 SQIVND (reference sequence). V lost 5 bases and J 6 bases, leaving 14 bases between the germline ends. The CDR3 consists of 14 residues. The chain's CDR3 is CASSVQGQGQPQHF. CDR3 bases: TGTGCCAGTAGTGTACAGGGCCAGGGTCAGCCCCAGCATTTT. Together with reference TRBV19 and TRBJ1-5, the CDR3 gives the full variable domain: DGGITQSPKYLFRKEGQNVTLSCEQNLNHDAMYWYRQDPGQGLRLIYYSQIVNDFQKGDIAEGYSVSREKKESFPLTVTSAQKNPTAFYLCASSVQGQGQPQHFGDGTRLSIL.

The chain is built from TRBV10-3 and TRBJ2-5, with D unresolved. The CDR3 consists of 12 residues. Germline values: CDR1 ENHRY, CDR2 SYGVKD. Between the trimmed V and J ends, which lost 4 bases and 2 bases, there was a span of 5 bases. The CDR3 nucleotides are TGTGCCATCAGTGTCGGTCAAGAGACCCAGTACTTC. Translating gives CAISVGQETQYF.

The chain recombines TRBV30 with TRBJ1-1, with a possible D match to TRBD1 (5 bases). The ends were cut back, 4 bases at V and 5 bases at J, with 20 bases in the middle. The CDR3 has 15 amino acids. The germline V gene has CDR1 GTSNPN and CDR2 SVGIG (reference sequence). The CDR3 bases are TGTGCCTGGATCCCGCCGCGGGGGAGGGGAACTGAAGCTTTCTTT. Its translation is CAWIPPRGRGTEAFF.

J is TRBJ2-1 and V is TRBV19; tentative D call: TRBD1 (5 bases). The germline CDR1 and CDR2 sequences are LNHDA and SQIVND (reference sequence). This CDR3 is built from 12 residues. V lost 6 bases, J lost 9 bases, and 12 bases lay in between. The CDR3 coding sequence is TGTGCCAGTAGAGGGGTCTTAGGTGAGCAGTTCTTC. This translates into CASRGVLGEQFF. The entire variable domain, with the rest obtained from reference TRBV19 and TRBJ2-1, is as follows: DGGITQSPKYLFRKEGQNVTLSCEQNLNHDAMYWYRQDPGQGLRLIYYSQIVNDFQKGDIAEGYSVSREKKESFPLTVTSAQKNPTAFYLCASRGVLGEQFFGPGTRLTVL.

The V and J genes are TRBV25-1 and TRBJ2-1; 9 positions match TRBD2. The CDR3 has 15 residues. Germline V gene sequence: CDR1 MGHDK, CDR2 SYGVNS. V shed 5 bases and J 5 bases; nucleotides not matched to a gene: 7. DNA of the CDR3: TGTGCCAGCAGTTGGGGTCTAGCGGGAAACAATGAGCAGTTCTTC. It specifies CASSWGLAGNNEQFF. Variable domain in full (rest from reference TRBV25-1 and TRBJ2-1): EADIYQTPRYLVIGTGKKITLECSQTMGHDKMYWYQQDPGMELHLIHYSYGVNSTEKGDLSSESTVSRIRTEHFPLTLESARPSHTSQYLCASSWGLAGNNEQFFGPGTRLTVL.

The chain recombines TRBV10-3 with TRBJ1-6; D may be TRBD1 (6 bases). Trimming stripped 0 bases from V and 13 bases from J, with 25 bases between. The CDR3 has 18 amino acids. Looked up from germline, CDR1 is ENHRY and CDR2 is SYGVKD. The CDR3 reads CAISESALRTVKVPPLHF. The CDR3, as DNA: TGTGCCATCAGTGAGTCGGCTCTAAGGACAGTCAAAGTTCCTCCCCTCCACTTT.

The rearrangement uses TRBV4-2 and TRBJ2-1; possibly TRBD1 for D (5 bases). This CDR3 comprises 17 residues. The germline V gene has CDR1 LGHNA and CDR2 YNFKEQ. The V gene lost 3 bases and the J gene lost 5 bases, with 20 bases spanning the gap. The CDR3 loop reads CASSQVSLLGLDNEQFF. CDR3 coding DNA: TGTGCCAGCAGCCAGGTCTCTCTCTTGGGGCTGGACAATGAGCAGTTCTTC.

The chain has TRBV18 and TRBJ2-5; D gene ambiguous. TRBJ2-7 matches the DNA end more closely, so the J call is doubtful. Germline assignment: CDR1 KGHSH and CDR2 LQKENI. The CDR3 length is 13 residues. CDR3: CASSPSVEHEQYF. The CDR3 nucleotides read TGTGCCAGCTCACCAAGCGTGGAACACGAGCAGTACTTC.

V is TRBV5-1 and J is TRBJ2-2; 11 nucleotides line up with TRBD2. The germline V gene has CDR1 SGHRS and CDR2 YFSETQ. The V and J ends lost 1 base and 4 bases, in that order; junction bases with no gene match: 6. The CDR3 sequence is 17 residues long. The CDR3 sequence is CASSLIILAGGTGELFF. In DNA form, the CDR3 reads TGCGCCAGCAGCTTGATAATCCTAGCGGGGGGCACCGGGGAGCTGTTTTTT.

J is TRBJ2-1 and V is TRBV7-6; TRBD1 matches 10 bases. The CDR3 loop spans 15 amino acids. CDR1 SGHVS and CDR2 FNYEAQ come from the germline V gene. With V trimmed by 8 bases and J by 3 bases, 7 bases remained unmatched. CDR3 sequence (DNA): TGTGCCAGCGTACTGGACAGGGGGGACTACAATGAGCAGTTCTTC. Residues: CASVLDRGDYNEQFF.

The chain carries TRBV28 and TRBJ2-7; a possible D gene is TRBD1 (6 bases). The length of the CDR3 is 14 residues. Germline CDR1 and CDR2: MDHEN and SYDVKM. V was shortened by 5 bases and J by 2 bases, with 13 bases between the two germline ends. The chain's CDR3 is CASSPQKGAYEQYF. The CDR3 DNA sequence: TGTGCCAGCAGTCCCCAAAAGGGGGCCTACGAGCAGTACTTC.

V and J are TRBV29-1 and TRBJ1-2; D unresolved. The germline V and J ends were trimmed by 4 bases and 8 bases, with 14 bases remaining between them. This CDR3 spans 12 amino acids. Germline V CDR1 and CDR2: SQVTM, ANQGSEA. The CDR3 here is CSVGGPASGYTF. DNA of the CDR3: TGCAGCGTTGGAGGGCCAGCTTCAGGCTACACCTTC.

The V gene is TRBV7-9, the J gene TRBJ1-2; 12 bases are a match to TRBD1. The CDR3 runs to 15 residues. V shed 7 bases and J 6 bases; nucleotides not matched to a gene: 9. Germline V gene data show CDR1 as SEHNR and CDR2 as FQNEAQ (reference sequence). CDR3 loop: CASTPGGQGANGYTF. The CDR3 coding sequence is TGTGCCAGCACCCCTGGGGGACAGGGGGCGAATGGCTACACCTTC.

The gene calls are TRBV25-1 and TRBJ1-1, with D possibly being TRBD1 (6 bases). CDR1 is MGHDK and CDR2 is SYGVNS in the germline V gene. The CDR3 extends over 13 amino acids. V dropped 9 bases and J dropped 2 bases, with 13 bases sitting between them. CDR3 residues: CASTRGGNTEAFF. The CDR3 DNA is TGTGCCAGTACCAGGGGTGGAAACACTGAAGCTTTCTTT.

The chain joins TRBV2 to TRBJ1-5, with D perhaps TRBD1 (6 bases). This CDR3 contains 16 residues. Germline CDR1 reads SNHLY; CDR2 reads FYNNEI. Trimming pared 4 bases from V and 2 bases from J, leaving 15 bases between. The CDR3 is CASSGERTARNQPQHF. The CDR3 DNA reads TGTGCCAGCAGTGGGGAGAGGACAGCTCGCAATCAGCCCCAGCATTTT.

The chain recombines TRBV9 with TRBJ1-6, with D possibly TRBD1 on 6 matching bases. V shed 1 base and J shed 5 bases, with 10 bases lying between them. The CDR3 loop spans 15 amino acids. Looked up from germline, CDR1 is SGDLS and CDR2 is YYNGEE. The CDR3 loop reads CASSVMDSNNSPLHF. DNA of the CDR3: TGTGCCAGCAGCGTAATGGACAGCAATAATTCACCCCTCCACTTT.

The CDR3 DNA reads TGTGCCAGCAGTTTATTAGCAGTAAAAGGTGCTGAAGCTTTCTTT. It encodes CASSLLAVKGAEAFF. The rearrangement joins TRBV27 to TRBJ1-1; D gene ambiguous. V lost 1 base and J 6 bases, leaving 15 bases between the germline ends. The CDR3 sequence is 15 residues long. Germline V gene data show CDR1 as MNHEY and CDR2 as SMNVEV (reference sequence).

The J gene is TRBJ1-4, the V gene TRBV2; 9 nucleotides align to TRBD1. This CDR3 comprises 15 residues. The germline CDR1 and CDR2 sequences are SNHLY and FYNNEI. Trimming removed 4 bases from V and 7 bases from J; junction bases left unmatched: 7. CDR3 nucleotides: TGTGCCAGCAGTGCTACAGGGGGCGCGAGTGAAAAACTGTTTTTT. As protein: CASSATGGASEKLFF.

The chain couples TRBV5-1 to TRBJ1-4; 9 bases fit TRBD1. The CDR3 covers 14 residues. V was clipped by 6 bases and J by 4 bases; unmatched bases: 4. Germline V CDR1 and CDR2: SGHRS, YFSETQ. The CDR3: CASNPGQGNEKLFF. The CDR3 DNA is TGCGCCAGCAACCCGGGACAGGGTAATGAAAAACTGTTTTTT.

V and J are TRBV6-4 and TRBJ2-5; TRBD2 matches 11 bases. Losses at the gene ends were 8 bases for V and 4 bases for J; bases not matched to a gene: 9. The germline CDR1 and CDR2 sequences are MRHNA and SNTAGT. The CDR3 spans 15 residues. Here the CDR3 DNA reads TGTGCCAGCTCCCATAGCGGGGGGGCAGGAGAGACCCAGTACTTC. Its translation: CASSHSGGAGETQYF.

The chain joins TRBV25-1 to TRBJ1-1; D gene ambiguous. Germline V CDR1 and CDR2: MGHDK, SYGVNS. Deletions cut 4 bases from V and 7 bases from J, with 10 bases between. The CDR3 has 12 residues. CDR3 sequence (DNA): TGTGCCAGCAGTGTCCACCCCAGTGAAGCTTTCTTT. It translates to CASSVHPSEAFF.

The V call is TRBV11-3, the J call TRBJ1-2, with unresolved D. The CDR3 sequence is 13 residues long. Trimming removed 3 bases at V and 4 bases at J, with 9 bases between. Germline CDR1 reads SGHNT; CDR2 reads YENEEA. This CDR3 reads CASSFHTVYGYTF. Here the CDR3 DNA reads TGTGCCAGCAGCTTCCACACCGTCTATGGCTACACCTTC.

The V call is TRBV5-5, the J call TRBJ2-3, with D possibly being TRBD2 (5 bases). The CDR3 spans 17 residues. The V end was cut by 0 bases, the J end by 5 bases, with 19 bases between. The germline gives CDR1 SGHKS, CDR2 YYEKEE (reference sequence). The CDR3 DNA reads TGTGCCAGCAGCTTGGAACCGTGGGAGACCTCGGGAGATACGCAGTATTTT. This sequence encodes CASSLEPWETSGDTQYF.

The chain joins TRBV5-1 to TRBJ1-1; perhaps TRBD1 as D (5 bases). The germline gives CDR1 SGHRS, CDR2 YFSETQ. CDR3 length equals 15 residues. V lost 3 bases to trimming and J lost 0 bases, with 12 bases between them. CDR3 residues: CASSSNRLMNTEAFF. The CDR3 DNA is TGCGCCAGCAGCTCGAACAGGCTAATGAACACTGAAGCTTTCTTT. Together with reference TRBV5-1 and TRBJ1-1, the CDR3 gives the full variable domain: KAGVTQTPRYLIKTRGQQVTLSCSPISGHRSVSWYQQTPGQGLQFLFEYFSETQRNKGNFPGRFSGRQFSNSRSEMNVSTLELGDSALYLCASSSNRLMNTEAFFGQGTRLTVV.

The chain links TRBV14 to TRBJ1-6; 8 positions match TRBD1. This CDR3 is 15 amino acids long. Losses at the gene ends were 2 bases for V and 10 bases for J; bases not matched to a gene: 7. Germline assignment: CDR1 SGHDN and CDR2 FVKESK. CDR3 in DNA: TGTGCCAGCAGCCAAATTGGGACAGGAACCTCACCCCTCCACTTT. Residues: CASSQIGTGTSPLHF. Based on the CDR3 plus reference TRBV14 and TRBJ1-6, the full variable domain is EAGVTQFPSHSVIEKGQTVTLRCDPISGHDNLYWYRRVMGKEIKFLLHFVKESKQDESGMPNNRFLAERTGGTYSTLKVQPAELEDSGVYFCASSQIGTGTSPLHFGNGTRLTVT.

This chain connects TRBV5-6 to TRBJ2-2; D not resolved. V lost 0 bases and J 9 bases, leaving 9 bases between the germline ends. Germline V lookup: CDR1 SGHDT, CDR2 YYEEEE. This CDR3 region has 13 residues. CDR3 in DNA: TGTGCCAGCAGCTTGGGTCTCCCCCGGGAGCTGTTTTTT. It yields the protein CASSLGLPRELFF.